This T cell receptor (beta chain) emerged from a study of T cells in Graves' hyperthyroidism and ophthalmopathy. This clonotype was detected a few times. Amplification of TCR beta CDR3 regions used RNA as the template. The TCR CDR3 was amplified in a first-round RT-PCR using the HTBI primer set. Each CDR3 protein is one row after TCRdb ran MiXCR on the multiplex PCR reads. The sample includes 500,000 to 650,000 distinct CDR3 sequences, 15% to 20% of them seen just once. The CDR3 consists of 18 residues. Germline CDR1 reads SGHRS; CDR2 reads YFSETQ. J was trimmed by 4 bases and V by 3 bases; bases with no gene match: 17.

The source is a middle-aged man with Graves' ophthalmopathy. Sequences were obtained from blood. This sequence joins TRBV5-1 and TRBJ1-1, with 8 bases lining up with TRBD1. This chain's CDR3 is CASSSNPGQVREVTEAFF. The CDR3 DNA sequence: TGCGCCAGCAGCTCGAATCCGGGACAGGTAAGGGAGGTCACTGAAGCTTTCTTT.